This T cell receptor beta chain stems from a study of graft-versus-host responses after intestinal transplantation. Study-level background: As for transplant type, recipients had multivisceral, liver-intestinal, or isolated intestinal grafts. Every transplant recipient was induced with anti-thymocyte globulin, then maintained on tacrolimus and steroids for around 3 years.

The CDR3 has 14 amino acids. Germline CDR1 SNHLY, CDR2 FYNNEI. V shed 6 bases and J 8 bases; nucleotides not matched to a gene: 11. The repertoire was sequenced with immunoSEQ multiplex PCR; TCRdb's copy has only in-frame clones and lacks some. The sample holds approximately 58,000 clones, around nine tenths seen once. Sequencing was performed on PBMCs, taken 26 days after transplant. The rearrangement joins TRBV2 to TRBJ1-2; 8 bases align to TRBD1. The receptor's source is a human patient who received an intestinal transplant, so some T cells may come from the graft donor. The CDR3, as DNA: TGTGCCAGCAGCGAACCGACAGGGGTGGGCGGCTACACCTTC. Translating gives CASSEPTGVGGYTF. The full variable domain, in which reference TRBV2 and TRBJ1-2 provide the parts outside the CDR3, is EPEVTQTPSHQVTQMGQEVILRCVPISNHLYFYWYRQILGQKVEFLVSFYNNEISEKSEIFDDQFSVERPDGSNFTLKIRSTKLEDSAMYFCASSEPTGVGGYTFGSGTRLTVV.